This T cell receptor (beta chain) was retrieved from a study of beta chain features in type 1 diabetes. About the research overall: Examination covered around 110 million sorted cells spanning all samples.

The CDR3 is 15 amino acids. V was pared by 4 bases and J by 3 bases, with 7 bases of the junction left unmatched. CDR1 and CDR2 from the germline V gene are SGHDN and FVKESK. Concerning this clone: Its matching antigen is unknown.

Overall study results and limits: Cells that show high TCR expression could be over-represented by cDNA sequencing. Insertion counts at VDJ junctions were lower in type 1 diabetes patients, who also showed more deletions there.

It was via CD45RO/CCR7/CD25/CD127/CD95/CD27 that CD4+ naive, central memory, regulatory and stem cell-like memory cells were sorted. Reverse transcribing all isolated RNA meant expressed TCRB transcripts were sequenced. Data came from immunoSEQ multiplex PCR; TCRdb stores just in-frame clones and leaves some out. The table includes approximately 380,000 clones, approximately 16% detected once. The chain couples TRBV14 to TRBJ2-7, with 9 bases lining up with TRBD2. The TCR was taken from a woman aged 18-29 years in good health. Sequenced sample: naive CD4+ T cells from blood. The CDR3 region has the DNA TGTGCCAGCAGCCGTCGGACTAGCGCTAGCTACGAGCAGTACTTC. Protein: CASSRRTSASYEQYF. Complete variable domain (other parts from reference TRBV14 and TRBJ2-7): EAGVTQFPSHSVIEKGQTVTLRCDPISGHDNLYWYRRVMGKEIKFLLHFVKESKQDESGMPNNRFLAERTGGTYSTLKVQPAELEDSGVYFCASSRRTSASYEQYFGPGTRLTVT.